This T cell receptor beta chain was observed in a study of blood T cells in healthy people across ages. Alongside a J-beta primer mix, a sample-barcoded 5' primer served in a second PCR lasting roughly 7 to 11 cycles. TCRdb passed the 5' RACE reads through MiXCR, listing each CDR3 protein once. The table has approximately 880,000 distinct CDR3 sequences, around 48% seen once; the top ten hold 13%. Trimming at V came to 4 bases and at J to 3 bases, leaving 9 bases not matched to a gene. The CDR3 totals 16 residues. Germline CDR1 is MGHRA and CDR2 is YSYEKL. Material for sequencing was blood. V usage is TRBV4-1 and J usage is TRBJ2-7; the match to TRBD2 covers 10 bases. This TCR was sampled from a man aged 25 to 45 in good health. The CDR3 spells CASSPNPSGSLYEQYF. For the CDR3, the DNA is TGCGCCAGCAGCCCGAATCCTAGCGGGAGCCTCTACGAGCAGTACTTC.